A selection of T cell receptor beta chains follows, all from one sample in a study of shared clonotypes between healthy human individuals. Profiling relied on immunoSEQ multiplex PCR, and the TCRdb table lists in-frame clones only, not all of them. The table includes a few million clones, 90% to 95% detected once. Sample: naive CD8+ T cells from PBMCs. These receptors originate from a man aged 18 to 30 in good health. Some clones in this sample may be carry-over from other donors' samples. Both conserved end residues are part of each CDR3. D genes are given only for firm matches. The size field is filled for only some rows; it gives once, few, many or a size class.

v_gene	j_gene	abundance	d_gene	CDR3nt	CDR3aa
TRBV10-2	TRBJ2-5	-	-	TGCGCCAGCAGTGTAGTTATATTTGAGACCCAGTACTTC	CASSVVIFETQYF
TRBV15	TRBJ1-5	-	-	TGTGCCACCAGCAGAGGTCGGTTCAATCAGCCCCAGCATTTT	CATSRGRFNQPQHF
TRBV9	TRBJ1-2	-	-	TGTGCCAGCAGCGTAGGGGACGAACCCTTCTATGGCTACACCTTC	CASSVGDEPFYGYTF
TRBV25-1	TRBJ2-5	once	-	TGTGCCAGCAGTGAACAGGGCCTTCAGGAGACCCAGTACTTC	CASSEQGLQETQYF
TRBV2	TRBJ1-5	-	-	TGTGCCAGCAGTGAAGGCCCGGTTCTCCAGCATTTT	CASSEGPVLQHF
TRBV5-1	TRBJ1-1	few	-	TGCGCCAGCAGCCTTACAGGATACACTGAAGCTTTCTTT	CASSLTGYTEAFF
TRBV15	TRBJ2-7	-	-	TGTGCCACCAGCAGAGATAGATCAGGCGACGAGCAGTACTTC	CATSRDRSGDEQYF
TRBV7-9	TRBJ1-1	-	-	TGTGCCAGCAGCTTCACGGGGATGAACACTGAAGCTTTCTTT	CASSFTGMNTEAFF
TRBV9	TRBJ2-5	-	-	TGTGCCAGCAGCGTTCGTACAGGTGCGGGGACCCAGTACTTC	CASSVRTGAGTQYF
TRBV27	TRBJ1-2	-	-	TGTGCCAGCGCCCCACGGGACACCACTTCCCCCTACTATGGCTACACCTTC	CASAPRDTTSPYYGYTF
TRBV11-2	TRBJ2-2	once	TRBD2	TGTGCCAGCAGCAAAATCGGGACTAGCGGCACCGGGGAGCTGTTTTTT	CASSKIGTSGTGELFF
TRBV27	TRBJ2-3	-	TRBD2	TGTGCCAGCAGTTTGCTCCCCTTCTCGCGGGAGGATACAGATACGCAGTATTTT	CASSLLPFSREDTDTQYF
TRBV5-8	TRBJ2-7	-	TRBD2	TGTGCCAGCAGCTCCACTAGCGGGTACGAGCAGTACTTC	CASSSTSGYEQYF
TRBV13	TRBJ1-4	-	-	TGTGCCAGCAGCTTCAGGGCAGGCCTGGGTGAAAAACTGTTTTTT	CASSFRAGLGEKLFF
TRBV6-6	TRBJ1-3	-	-	TGTGCCAGCAGCTCATACGGGGTGGTTGGAAACACCATATATTTT	CASSSYGVVGNTIYF
TRBV29-1	TRBJ1-1	few	-	TGCAGCTTCCAGGGCAGCACTGAAGCTTTCTTT	CSFQGSTEAFF
TRBV7-2	TRBJ2-7	once	-	TGTGCCAGCAGCATAAGATCGACCAACCCATCCTACGAGCAGTACTTC	CASSIRSTNPSYEQYF
TRBV7-8	TRBJ2-5	-	-	TGTGCCAGCAGCCTCCGGGAGCTCCAAGAGACCCAGTACTTC	CASSLRELQETQYF
TRBV28	TRBJ2-6	few	-	TGTGCCAGCAGTTTATTGGCCCTATCTGGGGCCAACGTCCTGACTTTC	CASSLLALSGANVLTF
TRBV27	TRBJ2-1	-	-	TGTGCCAGCAGGCCTGAGCAGTTCTTC	CASRPEQFF
TRBV7-2	TRBJ2-2	-	-	TGTGCCAGCAGCTTAGAGACGGGAGTAACAGCGAACACCGGGGAGCTGTTTTTT	CASSLETGVTANTGELFF
TRBV5-1	TRBJ2-2	-	TRBD2	TGCGCCAGCAGCTTGGGGGGACTAGCGTACACCGGGGAGCTGTTTTTT	CASSLGGLAYTGELFF
TRBV2	TRBJ2-4	-	-	TGTGCCAGCATCAACCGGGCAGCACAAGGGTACAACATTCAGTACTTC	CASINRAAQGYNIQYF
TRBV10-3	TRBJ2-7	-	-	TGTGCCATCAGTGCCAGTTCAGGGGGGACAACCTACGAGCAGTACTTC	CAISASSGGTTYEQYF
TRBV28	TRBJ1-2	-	TRBD1	TGTGCCAGCAGTTTAGGGACAGGGGGCTATGGCTACACCTTC	CASSLGTGGYGYTF
TRBV27	TRBJ1-5	-	-	TGTGCCAGCAGTCTACTCCCCCATAGCAATCAGCCCCAGCATTTT	CASSLLPHSNQPQHF
TRBV7-9	TRBJ2-7	-	-	TGTGCCAGCAGCGCCGGGGCCTCTTCCTACGAGCAGTACTTC	CASSAGASSYEQYF
TRBV28	TRBJ2-5	-	-	TGTGCCAGCAGTTTAAGGGACCCCTACCAAGAGACCCAGTACTTC	CASSLRDPYQETQYF
TRBV6-1	TRBJ2-7	-	-	TGTGCCAGCAGCCCCGGGACTTTCGGCTACGAGCAGTACTTC	CASSPGTFGYEQYF